Considering frequency, the clone carrying this T cell receptor beta chain is medium-sized. The antigen remains undetermined. This entry is derived from a study of CXCR3-negative and CXCR3-positive naive CD8 T cells. Findings of the study overall: TRB CDR3 properties indicated TCR strength, while surface CD5 was similar across naive subsets. More hydrophobic TRB CDR3s occurred in CXCR3-positive than in CXCR3-negative naive cells.

This CDR3 spans 12 amino acids. From germline, CDR1 is MNHEY and CDR2 SVGEGT. UMI-labeled TRB cDNA libraries were prepared by 5' RACE. TCRdb reprocessed the 5' RACE reads, keeping one entry per CDR3 protein, no DNA. The listing contains some 22,000 distinct CDR3 sequences. This chain connects TRBV6-2 or TRBV6-3 to TRBJ2-5; TCRdb picks TRBD2, but there is no DNA to check that call. The sequencing input was naive CXCR3- CD8+ T cells from blood. Subset here: CD45RO-CCR7+CD27+CD95- naive CD8+ T cells lacking CXCR3 (TNR3-). The sequence was obtained from a human donor in good health. Some clones in this sample may be carry-over from other donors' samples. The chain's CDR3 is CAHGPTQETQYF.